This T cell receptor (beta chain) was sequenced during a study of T cell responses to AZD1222 COVID-19 vaccine. Assay: immunoSEQ multiplex PCR; the TCRdb copy retains only in-frame clones and omits some. The table includes 150,000 to 200,000 clones, approximately 92% detected once. Trimming left V 2 bases short and J 4 bases short, with 12 bases between. The CDR3 length is 15 residues. The germline V gene has CDR1 SGHTA and CDR2 FQGNSA. The clonotype comes from an adult in good health. Source: peripheral blood, taken on day 0 of AZD1222 vaccination. The chain is built from TRBV7-2 and TRBJ1-3, with TRBD1 as a possible D gene (5 bases). CDR3 coding DNA: TGTGCCAGCAGCTTACGTGGGGCCAGCGGAAACACCATATATTTT. Translation: CASSLRGASGNTIYF. Full variable domain (outside the CDR3, taken from reference TRBV7-2 and TRBJ1-3): GAGVSQSPSNKVTEKGKDVELRCDPISGHTALYWYRQSLGQGLEFLIYFQGNSAPDKSGLPSDRFSAERTGGSVSTLTIQRTQQEDSAVYLCASSLRGASGNTIYFGEGSWLTVV.